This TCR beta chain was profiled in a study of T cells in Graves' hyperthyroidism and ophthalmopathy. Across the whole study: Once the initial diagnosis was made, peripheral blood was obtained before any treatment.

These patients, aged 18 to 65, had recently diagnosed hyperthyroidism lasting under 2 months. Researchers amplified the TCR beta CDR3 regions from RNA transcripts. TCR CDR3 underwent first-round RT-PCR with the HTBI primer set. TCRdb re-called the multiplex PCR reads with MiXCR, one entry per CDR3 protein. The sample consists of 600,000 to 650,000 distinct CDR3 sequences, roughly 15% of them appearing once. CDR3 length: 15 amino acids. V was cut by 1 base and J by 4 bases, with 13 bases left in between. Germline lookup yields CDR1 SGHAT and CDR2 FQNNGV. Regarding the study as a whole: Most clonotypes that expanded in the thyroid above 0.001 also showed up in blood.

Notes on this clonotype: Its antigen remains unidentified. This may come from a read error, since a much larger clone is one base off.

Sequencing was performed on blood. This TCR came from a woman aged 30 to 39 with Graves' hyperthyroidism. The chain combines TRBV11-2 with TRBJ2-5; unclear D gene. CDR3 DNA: TGTGCCAGCAGCTTAGGCGCTGACCCCGGAGAGACCCAGTACTTC. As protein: CASSLGADPGETQYF.